The 5 T cell receptor beta chains below were found in one sample sequenced in a study of blood T cells in healthy people across ages. PCR was performed a second time for roughly 7 to 11 cycles using a sample-barcoded 5' primer and a J-beta primer mix. TCRdb reprocessed the 5' RACE reads with MiXCR, giving one entry per CDR3 protein. The table has about 900,000 distinct CDR3 sequences, roughly 48% seen once. Sequencing was performed on blood. Receptor source: a man under 40 in good health.

This chain links TRBV4-2 with TRBJ1-5; the D gene is possibly TRBD1 (6 bases). Germline V gene data show CDR1 as LGHNA and CDR2 as YNFKEQ. The germline V and J ends were trimmed by 4 bases and 4 bases, with 17 bases remaining between them. The length of the CDR3 is 16 residues. The CDR3 DNA reads TGTGCCAGCAGCCGAGACAGGAGCAATGGAAATCAGCCCCAGCATTTT. The encoded protein is CASSRDRSNGNQPQHF.

This clonotype has a single count. A much larger clone is a single base away; this may be a read error. CDR3 in amino acids: CASNRDTEAFF. The CDR3 DNA follows: TGTGCCAGCAACCGGGACACTGAAGCTTTCTTT. This chain connects TRBV2 to TRBJ1-1, with unresolved D. The germline V gene encodes CDR1 SNHLY and CDR2 FYNNEI. The V and J ends lost 7 bases and 3 bases respectively, with 6 bases between them. This CDR3 is 11 amino acids long.

The chain has TRBV10-3 and TRBJ2-5, with TRBD2 matching over 16 bases. The assigned J gene may be wrong: the sequence end matches TRBJ2-7 better. Germline V CDR1 and CDR2: ENHRY, SYGVKD. The CDR3 totals 14 residues. The CDR3 protein is CAIGGLAGGSEQYF. CDR3 DNA: TGTGCCATCGGGGGACTAGCGGGGGGGAGCGAGCAGTACTTC.

The V gene is TRBV5-1, the J gene TRBJ2-5; tentatively, D is TRBD2 (7 bases). Germline V gene lookup returns CDR1 SGHRS and CDR2 YFSETQ. This CDR3 has 15 residues. The germline V and J ends were trimmed by 0 bases and 3 bases, with 12 bases remaining between them. CDR3: CASSLVAGAKETQYF. DNA for the CDR3: TGCGCCAGCAGCTTGGTCGCGGGGGCCAAAGAGACCCAGTACTTC.

The rearrangement links TRBV30 to TRBJ1-2; 9 nucleotides match TRBD1. V shed 5 bases and J 6 bases; nucleotides not matched to a gene: 7. This CDR3 contains 13 residues. CDR1 and CDR2 (germline): GTSNPN, SVGIG (reference sequence). CDR3 in DNA: TGTGCCTGGGGGACAGGGCTTTCGGATGGCTACACCTTC. Translation gives CAWGTGLSDGYTF.